This TCR beta chain was recorded in a study of blood T cell repertoires in COVID-19. Study background: Samples came from the United States, Italy and Spain, spanning acute and convalescent COVID-19. In each case, the material was cDNA or gDNA derived from T cells, B-cell-depleted T cells, or PBMCs.

This clone occurred once. This CDR3 region has 13 residues. CDR1 is ENHRY, CDR2 SYGVKD, per germline. Germline trimming cut 8 bases from V and 0 bases from J; bases unmatched to any gene: 4. Profiling relied on immunoSEQ multiplex PCR, and the TCRdb table lists in-frame clones only, not all of them. The profile shows 100,000 to 150,000 clones, roughly 90% of them singletons. Self-reported history from a screening survey and questionnaire set each donor's cohort. Cohort 3 recovered donors had two negative PCRs, clearance, or symptom resolution. Sample: PBMCs or T cells enriched from blood (not recorded which). This receptor was obtained from a woman aged 50 to 60 who had recovered from COVID-19. The J gene is TRBJ2-7, the V gene TRBV10-3; 7 bases map to TRBD2. The CDR3 loop reads CAIGAGDSYEQYF. The CDR3 bases are TGTGCCATCGGGGCGGGAGACTCCTACGAGCAGTACTTC.